These T cell receptor beta chains were read from a single sample in a study of OX40 agonist ivuxolimab in advanced cancers. Some clones are missing from TCRdb's copy, which holds only in-frame ones; the method was immunoSEQ multiplex PCR. The sample records about 48,000 clones, around 87% being singletons. This specimen was CD4+ or CD8+ T cells sorted from blood, taken in a trial of the OX40 agonist ivuxolimab. These receptors were collected from an adult with an advanced solid tumor such as melanoma, head and neck, liver or kidney cancer. Both conserved end residues are part of each CDR3. D genes are given only for firm matches. Where a row states a size, it is once, few, many or the class of an expanded clone; other rows omit it.

j_gene,abundance,v_gene,d_gene,CDR3nt,CDR3aa
TRBJ1-5,NA,TRBV7-9,TRBD1,TGTGCCAGCAGCTTAGGACAGGGAAGTTATCAGCCCCAGCATTTT,CASSLGQGSYQPQHF
TRBJ2-5,NA,TRBV4-2,TRBD2,TGTGCCAGCAGCCAAGATTCTAGCCGAGCTAGCGGACAAGAGACCCAGTACTTC,CASSQDSSRASGQETQYF
TRBJ2-7,NA,TRBV7-6,NA,TGTGCCAGCAGCCCGTACCGAGTCGACTTC,CASSPYRVDF
TRBJ2-7,NA,TRBV6-1,NA,TGTGCCAGCAGTGTCGACGGATACTACGAGCAGTACTTC,CASSVDGYYEQYF
TRBJ2-3,NA,TRBV15,NA,TGTGCCACCAGCTTTTGGAAGCCCACAGATACGCAGTATTTT,CATSFWKPTDTQYF
TRBJ1-1,NA,TRBV5-6,NA,TGTGCCAGCAGCTCTTTTTCGCCACCGAACACTGAAGCTTTCTTT,CASSSFSPPNTEAFF
TRBJ1-5,NA,TRBV7-2,NA,TGTGCCAGCAGCCCGGGACGGGGTTATCAGCCCCAGCATTTT,CASSPGRGYQPQHF
TRBJ2-7,NA,TRBV6-6,TRBD2,TGTGCCAGCGGGACTAGCGGGAGCTACGAGCAGTACTTC,CASGTSGSYEQYF
TRBJ2-7,NA,TRBV27,NA,TGTGCCAGCAGTTTAGGAGGGGGCAGGGGACCCTACGAGCAGTACTTC,CASSLGGGRGPYEQYF
TRBJ2-2,NA,TRBV6-6,TRBD2,TGTGCCACTCGGGGACTAGCGGGGGACACCGGGGAGCTGTTTTTT,CATRGLAGDTGELFF
TRBJ2-1,NA,TRBV10-2,TRBD1,TGCGCCAGCAACGAGGGACAGTCAAACTACAATGAGCAGTTCTTC,CASNEGQSNYNEQFF
TRBJ1-1,NA,TRBV6-5,NA,TGTGCCAGCAGTTACGATTTTGGCAGCGACACTGAAGCTTTCTTC,CASSYDFGSDTEAFF
TRBJ2-1,NA,TRBV27,TRBD1,TGTGCCAGCAGGCCATTCGGGCAGGGGGTGCAGTTCTTC,CASRPFGQGVQFF
TRBJ1-3,NA,TRBV5-4,TRBD1,TGTGCCAGCACCCCGGCCGGACAGGCGAGCTCTGGAAACACCATATATTTT,CASTPAGQASSGNTIYF
TRBJ2-1,once,TRBV19,TRBD2,TGTGCCAGTAAGATAGCGGGAGACTACAATGAGCAGTTCTTC,CASKIAGDYNEQFF
TRBJ1-1,NA,TRBV5-5,NA,TGTGCCAGCAGCCCTAGGCAGCGGCTGAACACTGAAGCTTTCTTT,CASSPRQRLNTEAFF
TRBJ1-4,NA,TRBV10-3,NA,TGTGCCATCAGTGACCCCGGGACCTCTAATGAAAAACTGTTTTTT,CAISDPGTSNEKLFF
TRBJ2-7,NA,TRBV7-9,TRBD1,TGTGCCAGCAGCTCCCCGGGACAGGCCAGATCCTCCTACGAGCAGTACTTC,CASSSPGQARSSYEQYF
TRBJ2-6,NA,TRBV15,NA,TGTGCCACCAGGGGGGACCGAGGAGGGACCAACTCTGGGGCCAACGTCCTGACTTTC,CATRGDRGGTNSGANVLTF
TRBJ2-7,NA,TRBV6-1,NA,TGTGCCAGCAGGGACAGAATGACTTCCTACGAGCAGTACTTC,CASRDRMTSYEQYF
TRBJ1-1,few,TRBV10-1,NA,TGCGCCAGCAGTCCCCAGCGGAACGCTGAAGCTTTCTTT,CASSPQRNAEAFF
TRBJ2-1,NA,TRBV7-2,NA,TGTGCCAGCAGCTTAGGCCGGGTCAATGAGCAGTTCTTC,CASSLGRVNEQFF
TRBJ1-2,NA,TRBV5-1,TRBD1,TGCGCCAGCAGCTCCGCGACAGGGGACTATGGCTACACCTTC,CASSSATGDYGYTF
TRBJ2-5,NA,TRBV11-3,NA,TGTGCCAGCAGCTCATCGTCGCTAGAGACCCAGTACTTC,CASSSSSLETQYF
TRBJ2-1,NA,TRBV2,TRBD2,TGTGCCAGCAGTCTTAGCGGGGGGGCCTTGAATGAGCAGTTCTTC,CASSLSGGALNEQFF
TRBJ2-2,NA,TRBV11-3,TRBD1,TGTGCCAGCAGCTTGACAGGGTCCACCGGGGAGCTGTTTTTT,CASSLTGSTGELFF
TRBJ1-2,NA,TRBV7-2,TRBD1,TGTGCCAGCAGCTTAGCCCTAGCGACAGGGGGAAGTGGCTACACCTTC,CASSLALATGGSGYTF
TRBJ2-5,NA,TRBV5-1,NA,TGCGCCAGTAACGCCCGGGACGGAGGGCAAGAAACCCAGTACTTC,CASNARDGGQETQYF
TRBJ2-7,NA,TRBV15,NA,TGTGCCACCAGCAGAGGTACACAGGGAACCTACGAGCAGTACTTC,CATSRGTQGTYEQYF
TRBJ2-3,NA,TRBV7-8,TRBD2,TGTGCCAGCAGCTATGGGGTTTGGCGGGAGAAGAACACAGATACGCAGTATTTT,CASSYGVWREKNTDTQYF
TRBJ1-1,NA,TRBV19,NA,TGTGCCAGTAGTATTGTGTCCAGACTAATGAACACTGAAGCTTTCTTT,CASSIVSRLMNTEAFF
TRBJ1-2,few,TRBV5-5,NA,TGTGCCAGCAGCTCAAGGGATACAGGGTATGGCTACACCTTC,CASSSRDTGYGYTF
TRBJ1-2,NA,TRBV6-6,NA,TGTGCCAGCAAGGAAGGGAGCTATGGCTACACCTTC,CASKEGSYGYTF
TRBJ1-1,NA,TRBV6-6,TRBD1,TGTGCCAGCACCATCGGGGGACAGGGTGAAGCTTTCTTT,CASTIGGQGEAFF
TRBJ2-7,NA,TRBV6-5,NA,TGTGCCAGCAGTTACTCGGGGGCGCGAAGGGACGAGCAGTACTTC,CASSYSGARRDEQYF
TRBJ1-1,few,TRBV19,NA,TGTGCCAGTAGTATTACAGGGAAAATGAACACTGAAGCTTTCTTT,CASSITGKMNTEAFF
TRBJ2-5,NA,TRBV5-1,NA,TGCGCCAGCAGCTTGGTGGGGAGTGGAGGCGAGACCCAGTACTTC,CASSLVGSGGETQYF
TRBJ1-2,NA,TRBV29-1,NA,TGCAGCGTCAACGGGCGAGGGCTAGGGGGCTACACCTTC,CSVNGRGLGGYTF
TRBJ2-7,NA,TRBV5-1,TRBD2,TGCGCCAGCAGCTCCGGGACTACCCCCTACGAGCAGTACTTC,CASSSGTTPYEQYF
TRBJ1-2,NA,TRBV21-1,NA,TGTGCCAGCAGCAAAGGAGCCGAGGATGACAGCCGAGTAAGGTTATACACCTTC,CASSKGAEDDSRVRLYTF
TRBJ1-1,NA,TRBV7-2,NA,TGTGCCAGCAGCTTACCAACGACAAGGCCCTCTGCCGCTTTCTTT,CASSLPTTRPSAAFF
TRBJ2-6,once,TRBV30,NA,TGTGCCTGGAGTCGACGGGGGGACAGCTCTACTGGGGCCAACGTCCTGACTTTC,CAWSRRGDSSTGANVLTF
TRBJ2-2,NA,TRBV7-6,TRBD1,TGTGCCAGCAGCTCTGGACAGGACCACACCGGGGAGCTGTTTTTT,CASSSGQDHTGELFF
TRBJ1-1,NA,TRBV7-3,NA,TGTGCCAGCAGCCCTGGCCCCGGGAAGGACATGAACACTGAAGCTTTCTTT,CASSPGPGKDMNTEAFF
TRBJ2-3,once,TRBV19,NA,TGTGCCAGTATAGGCCAACCGGGTAGCACAGATACGCAGTATTTT,CASIGQPGSTDTQYF
TRBJ1-1,NA,TRBV29-1,NA,TGCAGCGTCCAGATCATGAACACTGAAGCTTTCTTT,CSVQIMNTEAFF
TRBJ1-1,NA,TRBV30,NA,TGTGCCTGGAGTAAGTCGTCGGGCACTGAAGCTTTCTTT,CAWSKSSGTEAFF
TRBJ2-5,NA,TRBV5-6,NA,TGTGCCAGCAGCTTGGCCAGGGGAACCCAAGAGACCCAGTACTTC,CASSLARGTQETQYF
TRBJ2-2,few,TRBV6-5,NA,TGTGCCAGCAGCCCCGAGACGGCCGGGGAGCTGTTTTTT,CASSPETAGELFF
TRBJ2-7,NA,TRBV10-1,NA,TGCGCCAGCACCAGGACAGGGAAGGTTGAGGGCCTCTGGCGGGAGCCCAACGAGCAGTACTTC,CASTRTGKVEGLWREPNEQYF
TRBJ1-5,NA,TRBV2,NA,TGTGCCAGCAGCGGACAGAATCAGCCCCAGCATTTT,CASSGQNQPQHF
TRBJ2-2,once,TRBV19,NA,TGTGCCAGTAGTCGAACTGGTGATTTTGCGGAGCTGTTTTTT,CASSRTGDFAELFF
TRBJ1-5,NA,TRBV19,NA,TGTGCCAGTAGTAGGGAGACAGGCGATTATAGCAATCAGCCCCAGCATTTT,CASSRETGDYSNQPQHF
TRBJ1-4,NA,TRBV29-1,NA,TGCAGCGTCGGTCATTTAGCAACTAATGAAAAACTGTTTTTT,CSVGHLATNEKLFF